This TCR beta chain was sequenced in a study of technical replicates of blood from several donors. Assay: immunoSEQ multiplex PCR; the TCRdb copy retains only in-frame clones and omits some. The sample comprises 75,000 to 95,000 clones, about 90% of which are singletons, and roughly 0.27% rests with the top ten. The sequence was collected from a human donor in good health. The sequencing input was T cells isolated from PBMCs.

CDR3 nucleotide sequence: TGTGCCAGCAGCCAAGAAACAGGGCTGGCGGATACGCAGTATTTT. It translates to CASSQETGLADTQYF. The rearrangement links TRBV4-2 to TRBJ2-3, with D maybe TRBD1 (6 bases). The CDR3 sequence is 15 residues long. Germline V lookup: CDR1 LGHNA, CDR2 YNFKEQ. Trimming shortened V by 0 bases and J by 6 bases, and 13 bases separated the two germline ends.